This TCR beta chain was profiled in a study of human versus mouse CDR3 diversity and MHC coevolution. Study at large: Valid reads per sample ranged from roughly 5.5 x 10^6 to 1.8 x 10^7.

A word on this clone: Its specificity is not known.

TCRdb's copy holds only in-frame clones and misses some; the assay was immunoSEQ multiplex PCR. The table lists roughly 80,000 clones, about 90% of them singletons. Study-wide points: In humans, T-cell selection involved 5 or 6 MHC II alleles.

Sorting isolated naive CD4 T cells lacking CD45RO and expressing CD62L. What was sequenced was naive CD4+ T cells from blood. Subset noted: CD45RO-negative CD62L-positive naive CD4 T cells. This TCR was sampled from a person aged 30 to 69 in good health.

The CDR3 coding sequence is TGTGCCAGCAGCTTCGAAGGGGATGAGCAGTTCTTC. Translating gives CASSFEGDEQFF. The chain has TRBV5-4 and TRBJ2-1; TRBD1 might be the D (5 bases). This CDR3 is built from 12 residues. In germline, CDR1 is SGHNT, CDR2 YYREEE (reference sequence). Trimming left V 2 bases short and J 8 bases short, with 8 bases between.